This T cell receptor beta chain was found in a study of OX40 agonist ivuxolimab in advanced cancers. The overall study: Dose-escalation subjects each had hepatocellular carcinoma, melanoma, renal cell or head and neck cancer. Eligibility rules accepted prior anti-PD-1, anti-PD-L1 or anti-CTLA-4 therapy, and 35% to 40% had some. The mean age was roughly 60 years, ranging from 23 to 79, with less than 90% of participants male.

Trimming took off 5 bases at V and 7 bases at J, with 26 bases between the two ends. Germline assignment: CDR1 SGHNT and CDR2 YENEEA. The CDR3 sequence is 17 residues long. Overall study findings and caveats: There were, on average, more expanded clones in CD8+ T cells than in CD4+.

Worth noting for this clone: The target antigen is unknown.

Profiling relied on immunoSEQ multiplex PCR, and the TCRdb table lists in-frame clones only, not all of them. This table has tens of thousands of clones, about four fifths appearing once. The receptor was isolated from an adult with an advanced solid tumor such as melanoma, head and neck, liver or kidney cancer. The chain is built from TRBV11-3 and TRBJ2-5; TRBD1 or TRBD2 may be the D gene (5 bases each). Here the sequenced sample was CD4+ or CD8+ T cells sorted from blood, taken in a trial of the OX40 agonist ivuxolimab. CDR3 coding DNA: TGTGCCAGCAGCCAAGGGGTCACAGGACCGGGATTAGTGACCCAGTACTTC. Its protein is CASSQGVTGPGLVTQYF.